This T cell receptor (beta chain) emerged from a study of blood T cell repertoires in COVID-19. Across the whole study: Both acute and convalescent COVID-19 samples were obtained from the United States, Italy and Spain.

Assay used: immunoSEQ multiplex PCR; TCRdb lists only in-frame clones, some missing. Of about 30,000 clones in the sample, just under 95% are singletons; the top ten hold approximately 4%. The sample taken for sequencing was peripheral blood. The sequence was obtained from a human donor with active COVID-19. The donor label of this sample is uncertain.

The CDR3 region has the DNA TGTGCCAGCAGTGAGGTCAGGGGTGGCAATCAGCCCCAGCATTTT. Translation gives CASSEVRGGNQPQHF. This chain uses TRBV6-1 with TRBJ1-5; possibly TRBD1 for D (6 bases). This CDR3 contains 15 residues. CDR1 and CDR2 from the germline V gene are MNHNS and SASEGT. The V and J ends lost 3 bases and 2 bases respectively, with 11 bases between them.